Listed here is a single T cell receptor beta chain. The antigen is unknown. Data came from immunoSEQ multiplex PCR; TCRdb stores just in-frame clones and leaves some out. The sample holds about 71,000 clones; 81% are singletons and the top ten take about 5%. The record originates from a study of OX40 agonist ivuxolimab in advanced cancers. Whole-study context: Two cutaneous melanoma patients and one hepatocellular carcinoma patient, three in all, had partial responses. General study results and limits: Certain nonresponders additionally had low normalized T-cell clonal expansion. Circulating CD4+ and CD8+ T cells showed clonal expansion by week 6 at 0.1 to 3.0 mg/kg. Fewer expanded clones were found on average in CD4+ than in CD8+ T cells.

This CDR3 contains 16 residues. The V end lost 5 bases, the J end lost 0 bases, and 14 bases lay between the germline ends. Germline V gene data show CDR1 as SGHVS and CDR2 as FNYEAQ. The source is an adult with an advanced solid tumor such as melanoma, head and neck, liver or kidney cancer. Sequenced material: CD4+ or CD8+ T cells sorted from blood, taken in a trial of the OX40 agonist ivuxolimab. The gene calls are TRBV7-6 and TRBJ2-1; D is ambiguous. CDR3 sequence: CASSTREDRSYNEQFF. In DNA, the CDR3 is TGTGCCAGCAGCACAAGGGAAGACCGCTCCTACAATGAGCAGTTCTTC. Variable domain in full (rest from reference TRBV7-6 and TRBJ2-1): GAGVSQSPRYKVTKRGQDVALRCDPISGHVSLYWYRQALGQGPEFLTYFNYEAQQDKSGLPNDRFSAERPEGSISTLTIQRTEQRDSAMYRCASSTREDRSYNEQFFGPGTRLTVL.